Sequencing of this TCR beta chain was carried out in a study of radiotherapy plus CTLA-4 blockade in lung cancer. Background on the study: There were objective responses in 15% to 20% of patients, and over 30% had disease control.

Profiled with immunoSEQ multiplex PCR; TCRdb holds only in-frame clones, not every one. The sample lists roughly 80,000 clones; about four fifths were seen once. About this clone: Its antigen is not known.

The CDR3 runs 12 residues. Germline V gives CDR1 SGHNT, CDR2 YYREEE (reference sequence). V was pared by 2 bases and J by 4 bases, with 7 bases between. Chemo-refractory metastatic non-small-cell lung cancer patients underwent focal radiation alongside CTLA-4 blockade with ipilimumab. Study-wide results and caveats: Response was reportedly best predicted by early blood T cell clone dynamics, with interferon-beta. Peripheral blood showed expansion of tumor-derived TCR clones after radiotherapy and ipilimumab.

The sequencing here drew on peripheral blood, taken from a patient treated with radiotherapy plus ipilimumab. This sequence joins TRBV5-4 and TRBJ2-7; D is uncertain. The TCR was taken from a human donor with non-small cell lung cancer who had a partial response to radiotherapy plus ipilimumab. Some clones in this sample may be carry-over from other donors' samples. The CDR3 loop is CASSFSRYEQYF. Written as DNA, the CDR3 is TGTGCCAGCAGCTTTAGCAGATACGAGCAGTACTTC.